Reported below is one T cell receptor beta chain. Its antigen is as yet unknown. The germline gives CDR1 MNHEY, CDR2 SMNVEV (reference sequence). Trimming cost V 8 bases and J 8 bases, with 19 bases left between them. The CDR3 is made up of 14 amino acids. The assay was immunoSEQ multiplex PCR, and TCRdb's table has in-frame clones only and misses some. The table includes 27,000 or so clones, around 83% detected once. The sample belongs to a study of PD-1 blockade in classical Hodgkin lymphoma. Across the study: Patients were treated with nivolumab at 3 mg/kg, and this was given intravenously every 2 weeks.

The time point here: cycle 4 day 1 (C4D1), after more than five weeks of nivolumab. All trial patients relapsed after autologous stem cell transplantation. Thawed PBMCs were the source of CD4+ T cells, purified by magnetic negative selection. Study conclusions and caveats: Sources of repertoire differences remain undefined, possibly disease activity or prior therapy. Healthy donors were reported to have higher baseline TCR diversity than newly diagnosed patients.

The receptor comes from a human donor with classical Hodgkin lymphoma. This chain connects TRBV27 to TRBJ2-4; D might be TRBD1 or TRBD2, each matching 5 bases. The material sequenced was CD4+ T cells from blood, taken before the fourth cycle of nivolumab. The CDR3 bases are TGTGCCAGCGGAACCGGGACGCTCAGGGACATTCAGTACTTC. This sequence encodes CASGTGTLRDIQYF.